The 21 T cell receptor beta chains below come from one sample, sequenced in a study of blood T cell repertoires in COVID-19 (TCRdb year 2020). The library was made by the immunoSEQ multiplex PCR assay. The table comes from immuneACCESS by way of TCRdb, which keeps in-frame sequences with V and J called. Part of the clones is missing from these tables; in studies checked, under half for an unresolved V gene and the rest for unknown reasons. The sample table holds 200,000 to 300,000 clones, of which approximately 85% were seen once. Around 9.8% of the sample belongs to the ten largest clones. Material for sequencing was PBMCs or T cells enriched from blood (not recorded which). These receptors originate from a woman in her fifties or sixties with acute COVID-19.

A few counts support this clone. The gene calls are TRBV6-2 or TRBV6-3 and TRBJ1-2, with 7 bases aligning to TRBD1. V shed 7 bases, J shed 8 bases, and the junction held 10 bases outside the gene matches. Germline V gene sequence: CDR1 MNHEY, CDR2 SVGEGT. This CDR3 region has 13 residues. CDR3 protein: CASTPGGVMGYTF. The CDR3 DNA is TGTGCCAGCACCCCAGGGGGTGTTATGGGCTACACCTTC.

V and J are TRBV18 and TRBJ1-1, with 7 bases that match TRBD1. Unmatched junction bases numbered 6, after V lost 4 bases and J lost 4 bases. CDR3 length equals 14 residues. CDR1 is KGHSH, CDR2 LQKENI, per germline. CDR3 in amino acids: CASSQGAGGTEAFF. For the CDR3, the DNA is TGTGCCAGCTCACAGGGGGCTGGGGGCACTGAAGCTTTCTTT.

A remark on this clone: This may be a read error, as it is one base from a much larger clone. The rearrangement joins TRBV7-6 to TRBJ1-1; no definite D call. V was trimmed by 4 bases and J by 1 base, leaving 4 bases between them. Germline V gene sequence: CDR1 SGHVS, CDR2 FNYEAQ. The CDR3 is 12 residues long. The chain's CDR3 is CASSSQNTEAFF. The CDR3 DNA reads TGTGCCAGCAGCTCCCAGAACACTGAAGCTTTCTTT.

The chain has TRBV9 and TRBJ1-4, with 7 positions matching TRBD1. The V and J ends lost 4 bases and 3 bases, in that order; junction bases with no gene match: 6. Per germline, CDR1 SGDLS and CDR2 YYNGEE. The length of the CDR3 is 15 residues. The chain's CDR3 is CASSYNRGANEKLFF. The CDR3 bases are TGTGCCAGCAGCTACAACAGGGGTGCTAATGAAAAACTGTTTTTT.

The chain uses TRBV30 and TRBJ1-3; a possible D gene is TRBD1 (6 bases). Germline V gene data show CDR1 as GTSNPN and CDR2 as SVGIG (reference sequence). The CDR3 length is 16 residues. Trimming took off 0 bases at V and 0 bases at J, with 12 bases between the two ends. CDR3 residues: CAWSVPGRGSGNTIYF. DNA for the CDR3: TGTGCCTGGAGTGTACCAGGCAGGGGCTCTGGAAACACCATATATTTT.

This chain joins TRBV24-1 and TRBJ1-2; D is possibly TRBD1 (6 bases). With 0 bases removed from V and 4 bases from J, the gap between germline ends came to 8 bases. The germline gives CDR1 KGHDR, CDR2 SFDVKD. This CDR3 region has 14 residues. CDR3: CATSDLQGFYGYTF. The CDR3 DNA is TGTGCCACCAGTGATTTGCAGGGGTTCTATGGCTACACCTTC.

The chain couples TRBV3-1 (or the pseudogene TRBV3-2) to TRBJ1-3, with D tentatively TRBD1 (6 bases). The CDR3 extends over 19 amino acids. Per the germline V gene, CDR1 is LGHDT and CDR2 is YNNKEL (reference sequence). Trimming removed 2 bases from V and 0 bases from J, with 20 bases in between. CDR3 amino acids: CASSQLDLTQGYSGNTIYF. CDR3 bases: TGTGCCAGCAGCCAACTCGATCTGACACAGGGATACTCTGGAAACACCATATATTTT.

In DNA form, the CDR3 reads TGTGCCAGCAGCTTGAAACAGGGGTACACTGAAGCTTTCTTT. Protein: CASSLKQGYTEAFF. V gene TRBV5-6 combines with J gene TRBJ1-1; 7 nucleotides agree with TRBD1. With 1 base clipped from V and 3 bases from J, the junction kept 3 bases outside the gene matches. The CDR3 extends over 14 amino acids. Germline V gene sequence: CDR1 SGHDT, CDR2 YYEEEE.

The CDR3 reads CASRGLTNTGELFF. Written as DNA, the CDR3 is TGTGCCAGTAGGGGACTCACCAACACCGGGGAGCTGTTTTTT. The rearrangement links TRBV19 to TRBJ2-2, with D perhaps TRBD2 (6 bases). V dropped 6 bases and J dropped 2 bases, with 10 bases sitting between them. The CDR3 is 14 residues long. The V gene's germline CDR1 is LNHDA and CDR2 SQIVND (reference sequence).

The chain combines TRBV7-9 with TRBJ2-1; 9 positions match TRBD1. Per the germline V gene, CDR1 is SEHNR and CDR2 is FQNEAQ (reference sequence). The CDR3 contains 14 residues. After removal of 5 bases from V and 4 bases from J, the junction contained 3 bases not matched to a gene. CDR3 bases: TGTGCCAGCAGCCCCGGGACAGGGTACAATGAGCAGTTCTTC. Translated: CASSPGTGYNEQFF.

This chain connects TRBV25-1 to TRBJ2-5, with no clear D. The CDR3 is made up of 12 amino acids. Trimming took 3 bases from V and 6 from J, leaving 8 bases between them. The germline CDR1 and CDR2 sequences are MGHDK and SYGVNS. The CDR3 here is CASSESSKTQYF. CDR3 DNA sequence: TGTGCCAGCAGTGAGTCCAGTAAGACCCAGTACTTC.

V is TRBV15 and J is TRBJ2-7; 9 nucleotides agree with TRBD1. The CDR3 consists of 14 residues. Germline V gives CDR1 LNHNV, CDR2 YYDKDF (reference sequence). The V gene end was trimmed by 3 bases and the J gene end by 3 bases; junction bases not matched to a gene: 3. CDR3 DNA sequence: TGTGCCACCAGCAGGGGACAGGGACTCTACGAGCAGTACTTC. It encodes CATSRGQGLYEQYF.

V is TRBV11-3 and J is TRBJ2-1, with 7 bases that match TRBD1. The CDR3 runs 14 residues. Germline V gives CDR1 SGHNT, CDR2 YENEEA. V was pared by 4 bases and J by 3 bases, with 3 bases of the junction left unmatched. The CDR3 DNA sequence: TGTGCCAGCAGCTCTAGGGGGCTCTACAATGAGCAGTTCTTC. Protein: CASSSRGLYNEQFF.

This clone was recorded only once. The chain couples TRBV6-1 to TRBJ1-1, with a tentative D call TRBD1 (5 bases). Germline V lookup: CDR1 MNHNS, CDR2 SASEGT. V was clipped by 2 bases and J by 4 bases, with 11 bases between them. This CDR3 is 14 amino acids long. DNA of the CDR3: TGTGCCAGCAGTGAATGGGGCTGGGGCACTGAAGCTTTCTTT. This sequence encodes CASSEWGWGTEAFF.

This chain joins TRBV20-1 and TRBJ1-1; D unclear. The CDR3 is made up of 12 amino acids. V was shortened by 3 bases and J by 4 bases, with 9 bases between the two germline ends. CDR1 and CDR2 from the germline V gene are DFQATT and SNEGSKA (reference sequence). CDR3 sequence: CSASLGSTEAFF. The CDR3 coding sequence is TGCAGTGCTAGTTTGGGGAGCACTGAAGCTTTCTTT.

The chain links TRBV5-1 to TRBJ1-1, with unresolved D. The CDR3 is 15 amino acids. Trimming took 1 base from V and 2 from J, leaving 12 bases between them. Germline V gene sequence: CDR1 SGHRS, CDR2 YFSETQ. The CDR3 nucleotides are TGCGCCAGCAGCTTGTCCTCCAGGTCAAACACTGAAGCTTTCTTT. It is translated as CASSLSSRSNTEAFF.

The chain has TRBV7-2 and TRBJ1-4; tentatively, D is TRBD1 (5 bases). The CDR3 contains 15 residues. Trimming cost V 4 bases and J 5 bases, with 14 bases left between them. Per the germline V gene, CDR1 is SGHTA and CDR2 is FQGNSA. The CDR3 protein is CASSSSGLINEKLFF. The CDR3 bases are TGTGCCAGCAGCTCCTCGGGACTGATAAATGAAAAACTGTTTTTT.

V usage is TRBV21-1 and J usage is TRBJ1-1; the tabulated D call, TRBD1, remains unverified against the DNA. TRBV21-1 is designated a pseudogene. The CDR3 runs 15 residues. CDR3 sequence: CASSLQDRANTEAFF. The CDR3 DNA is TGTGCCAGCAGCTTACAGGACAGGGCGAACACTGAAGCTTTCTTT.

The chain couples TRBV30 to TRBJ1-2, with 8 bases aligning to TRBD1. The CDR3 runs 13 residues. The V and J ends lost 7 bases and 2 bases, in that order; junction bases with no gene match: 6. Germline CDR1 reads GTSNPN; CDR2 reads SVGIG (reference sequence). The CDR3 region is CASTGGPNYGYTF. CDR3 DNA: TGTGCCTCTACAGGGGGTCCCAACTATGGCTACACCTTC. Combining the CDR3 with reference TRBV30 and TRBJ1-2 gives the whole variable domain SQTIHQWPATLVQPVGSPLSLECTVEGTSNPNLYWYRQAAGRGLQLLFYSVGIGQISSEVPQNLSASRPQDRQFILSSKKLLLSDSGFYLCASTGGPNYGYTFGSGTRLTVV.

This clone was detected only once. The genes are TRBV9 and TRBJ1-5; maybe TRBD1 (6 bases). Germline V gives CDR1 SGDLS, CDR2 YYNGEE. Trimming left V 1 base short and J 4 bases short, with 12 bases between. The CDR3 is 15 residues long. CDR3 sequence reads: CASSVQTTGNQPQHF. The CDR3 DNA reads TGTGCCAGCAGCGTACAGACAACAGGGAATCAGCCCCAGCATTTT.

As regards this clone: The sample contains more than one DNA sequence encoding this CDR3. The chain recombines TRBV29-1 with TRBJ1-1; D might be TRBD1 (5 bases). Per germline, CDR1 SQVTM and CDR2 ANQGSEA. The CDR3 is 12 amino acids. The ends were cut back, 2 bases at V and 4 bases at J, with 8 bases in the middle. This CDR3 is CSVESGGTEAFF. In DNA form, the CDR3 reads TGCAGCGTTGAATCCGGGGGCACTGAAGCTTTCTTT. The full variable domain, rest sourced from reference TRBV29-1 and TRBJ1-1, is SAVISQKPSRDICQRGTSLTIQCQVDSQVTMMFWYRQQPGQSLTLIATANQGSEATYESGFVIDKFPISRPNLTFSTLTVSNMSPEDSSIYLCSVESGGTEAFFGQGTRLTVV.